These 12 T cell receptor beta chains were sequenced from one sample in a study of blood T cell repertoires in COVID-19. TCRdb keeps only in-frame clones here, not all; method: immunoSEQ multiplex PCR. The data contain approximately 300,000 clones, under 90% of them seen just once; the ten biggest clones take up about 10%. The specimen sequenced was PBMCs or T cells enriched from blood (not recorded which). The origin of the receptors is a woman aged 18-29 years who had recovered from COVID-19.

This sequence joins TRBV20-1 and TRBJ2-1, with 9 bases that match TRBD2. With V trimmed by 3 bases and J by 6 bases, 9 bases remained unmatched. The CDR3 has 15 residues. Looked up from germline, CDR1 is DFQATT and CDR2 is SNEGSKA (reference sequence). The CDR3 DNA reads TGCAGTGCTAGTCGACGGGGGCGGGAGGGCAATGAGCAGTTCTTC. Translated, it gives CSASRRGREGNEQFF.

The gene calls are TRBV28 and TRBJ1-2; TRBD1 matches at 11 bases. CDR1 and CDR2 (germline): MDHEN, SYDVKM. This CDR3 is built from 16 residues. The ends lost 8 bases at V and 7 bases at J; junction bases unmatched: 15. CDR3 nucleotide sequence: TGTGCCAGCTACGACCCCACTCAGGACAGGGGGCCTGGCTACACCTTC. Translated: CASYDPTQDRGPGYTF.

DNA of the CDR3: TGTGCCAGCAGCTCCCAGACAGGGGACGGGAATTCACCCCTCCACTTT. Amino acids: CASSSQTGDGNSPLHF. The chain recombines TRBV13 with TRBJ1-6; 8 positions agree with TRBD1. CDR3 length: 16 residues. Unmatched junction bases numbered 9, after V lost 4 bases and J lost 7 bases. Germline values: CDR1 PRHDT, CDR2 FYEKMQ (reference sequence).

This clone has a handful of counts. The chain couples TRBV27 to TRBJ2-7; 9 bases fit TRBD1. V was clipped by 2 bases and J by 3 bases; unmatched bases: 5. CDR1 is MNHEY, CDR2 SMNVEV, per germline (reference sequence). The CDR3 spans 15 residues. Here the CDR3 DNA reads TGTGCCAGCAGTTTAACCGGGACAGGGTACTACGAGCAGTACTTC. Its translation: CASSLTGTGYYEQYF.

The V gene is TRBV28, the J gene TRBJ1-5; D not resolved. Germline-derived CDR1 and CDR2 are MDHEN and SYDVKM. Trimming shortened V by 5 bases and J by 7 bases, and 9 bases separated the two germline ends. The CDR3 consists of 12 residues. The CDR3 loop reads CASSLISQPQHF. CDR3 coding DNA: TGTGCCAGCAGTCTGATAAGCCAGCCCCAGCATTTT.

The genes are TRBV5-1 and TRBJ2-5, with a tentative D call TRBD1 (6 bases). V was clipped by 2 bases and J by 1 base, with 9 bases between them. The length of the CDR3 is 14 residues. Germline loops: CDR1 SGHRS, CDR2 YFSETQ. The CDR3 protein is CASSFQGTQETQYF. CDR3 nucleotide sequence: TGCGCCAGCAGCTTTCAGGGGACCCAAGAGACCCAGTACTTC. Using reference TRBV5-1 and TRBJ2-5 for the parts outside the CDR3, the full variable domain is KAGVTQTPRYLIKTRGQQVTLSCSPISGHRSVSWYQQTPGQGLQFLFEYFSETQRNKGNFPGRFSGRQFSNSRSEMNVSTLELGDSALYLCASSFQGTQETQYFGPGTRLLVL.

This clone appeared a few times. J is TRBJ1-2 and V is TRBV11-2; D unclear. Germline values: CDR1 SGHAT, CDR2 FQNNGV. This CDR3 comprises 11 residues. The germline V and J ends were trimmed by 5 bases and 4 bases, with 5 bases remaining between them. The CDR3, as DNA: TGTGCCAGCAGCAACATCTATGGCTACACCTTC. Translating gives CASSNIYGYTF.

This clone was picked up one time. The chain couples TRBV2 to TRBJ1-5, with D possibly matching TRBD1 (5 bases). V lost 6 bases and J lost 2, with 11 bases in between. CDR1 SNHLY and CDR2 FYNNEI come from the germline V gene. The CDR3 length is 14 residues. CDR3 nucleotide sequence: TGTGCCAGCAGACCCGACAGAGGCAATCAGCCCCAGCATTTT. Translation: CASRPDRGNQPQHF.

The chain has TRBV5-1 and TRBJ1-6, with D possibly TRBD1 on 5 matching bases. The CDR3 contains 16 residues. V shed 1 base and J shed 4 bases, with 12 bases lying between them. Germline assignment: CDR1 SGHRS and CDR2 YFSETQ. CDR3: CASSLRTGGYNSPLHF. Here the CDR3 DNA reads TGCGCCAGCAGCTTGAGGACGGGGGGATATAATTCACCCCTCCACTTT.

The chain recombines TRBV21-1 with TRBJ1-1; the table's TRBD1 call for D was not verified on the DNA. TRBV21-1 is marked as a pseudogene. CDR3 length equals 15 residues. The CDR3 reads CASSKVNRPNTEAFF. The CDR3 coding sequence is TGTGCCAGCAGCAAAGTCAACAGGCCGAACACTGAAGCTTTCTTT.

The V and J genes are TRBV5-1 and TRBJ1-6; TRBD1 agrees at 8 bases. Germline V gene sequence: CDR1 SGHRS, CDR2 YFSETQ. The CDR3 covers 12 residues. The junction had 3 bases not matched to a gene; V was cut back by 2 bases and J by 14 bases. CDR3 DNA: TGCGCCAGCAGCTTTGACAGGGGATCCCTCCACTTT. It specifies CASSFDRGSLHF.

The chain recombines TRBV14 with TRBJ1-6; TRBD1 aligns across 7 bases. The CDR3 has 12 amino acids. The germline V gene has CDR1 SGHDN and CDR2 FVKESK. V lost 6 bases and J lost 7; bases outside the gene matches: 0. The CDR3 region is CASRTGNSPLHF. The CDR3 nucleotides are TGTGCCAGCAGGACAGGGAATTCACCCCTCCACTTT.